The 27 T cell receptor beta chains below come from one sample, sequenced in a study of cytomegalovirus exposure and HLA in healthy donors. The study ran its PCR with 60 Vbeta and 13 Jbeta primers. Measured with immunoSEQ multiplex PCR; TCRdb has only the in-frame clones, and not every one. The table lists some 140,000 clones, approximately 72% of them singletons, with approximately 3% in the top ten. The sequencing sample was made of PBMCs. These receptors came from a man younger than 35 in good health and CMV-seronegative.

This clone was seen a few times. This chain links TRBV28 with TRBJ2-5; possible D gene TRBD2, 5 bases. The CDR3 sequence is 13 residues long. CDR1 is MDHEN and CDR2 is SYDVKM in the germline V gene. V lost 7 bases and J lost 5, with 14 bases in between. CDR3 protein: CASTSPPGETQYF. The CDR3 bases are TGTGCCAGCACTAGCCCCCCTGGGGAGACCCAGTACTTC.

CDR3 DNA: TGTGCCAGCAGCTTAGCAGGGGGGAACACTGAAGCTTTCTTT. Amino acids: CASSLAGGNTEAFF. The chain combines TRBV7-9 with TRBJ1-1, with a weak D call TRBD1 (6 bases). Germline V gene sequence: CDR1 SEHNR, CDR2 FQNEAQ (reference sequence). This CDR3 is 14 amino acids long. Trimming cost V 0 bases and J 1 base, with 6 bases left between them.

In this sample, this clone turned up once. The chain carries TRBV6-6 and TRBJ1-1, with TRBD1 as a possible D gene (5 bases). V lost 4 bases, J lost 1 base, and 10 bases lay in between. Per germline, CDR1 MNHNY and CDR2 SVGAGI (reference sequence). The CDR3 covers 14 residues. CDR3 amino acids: CASSFTGGNTEAFF. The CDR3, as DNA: TGTGCCAGCAGTTTCACCGGGGGGAACACTGAAGCTTTCTTT.

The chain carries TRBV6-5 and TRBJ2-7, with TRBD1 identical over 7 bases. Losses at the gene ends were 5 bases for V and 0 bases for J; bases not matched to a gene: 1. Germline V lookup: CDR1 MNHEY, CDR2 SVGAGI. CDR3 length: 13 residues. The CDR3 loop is CASSQGDSYEQYF. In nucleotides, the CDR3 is TGTGCCAGCAGTCAGGGGGACTCCTACGAGCAGTACTTC.

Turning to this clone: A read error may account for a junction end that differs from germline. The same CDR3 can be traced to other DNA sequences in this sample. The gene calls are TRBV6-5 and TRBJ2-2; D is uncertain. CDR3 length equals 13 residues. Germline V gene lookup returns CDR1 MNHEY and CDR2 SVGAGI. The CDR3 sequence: CASRLRGTGELFF. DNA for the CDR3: TGCGCCAGCAGGCTTCGAGGAACCGGGGAGCTGTTTTTT.

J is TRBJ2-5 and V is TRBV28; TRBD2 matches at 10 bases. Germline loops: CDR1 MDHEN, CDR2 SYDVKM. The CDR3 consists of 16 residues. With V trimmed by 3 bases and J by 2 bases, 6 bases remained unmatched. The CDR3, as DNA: TGTGCCAGCAGTTTTTGGCTAGCGGGGGAGCAAGAGACCCAGTACTTC. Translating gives CASSFWLAGEQETQYF.

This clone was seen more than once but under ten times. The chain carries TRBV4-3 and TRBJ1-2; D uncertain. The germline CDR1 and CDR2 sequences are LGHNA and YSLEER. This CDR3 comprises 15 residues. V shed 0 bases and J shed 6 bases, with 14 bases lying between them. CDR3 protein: CASSQERHRRDGYTF. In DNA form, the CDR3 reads TGCGCCAGCAGCCAAGAAAGACATAGGAGGGATGGCTACACCTTC.

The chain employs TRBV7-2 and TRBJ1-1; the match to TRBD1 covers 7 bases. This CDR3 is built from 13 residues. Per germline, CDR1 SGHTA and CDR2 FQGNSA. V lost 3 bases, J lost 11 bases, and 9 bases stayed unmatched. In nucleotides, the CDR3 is TGTGCCAGCAGCTTCAATTCCGGGACAGAGGCTTTCTTT. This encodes CASSFNSGTEAFF.

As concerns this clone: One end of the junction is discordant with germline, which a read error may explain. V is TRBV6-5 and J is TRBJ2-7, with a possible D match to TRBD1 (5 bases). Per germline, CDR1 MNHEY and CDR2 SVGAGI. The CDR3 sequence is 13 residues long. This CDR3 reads CASSYRESGKIDF. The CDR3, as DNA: TGTGCCAGCAGTTACCGCGAATCAGGGAAGATCGACTTC.

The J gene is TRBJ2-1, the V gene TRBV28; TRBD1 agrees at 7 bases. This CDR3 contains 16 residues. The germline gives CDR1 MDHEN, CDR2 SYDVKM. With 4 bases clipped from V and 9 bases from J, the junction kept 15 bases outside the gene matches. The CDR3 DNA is TGTGCCAGCAGTTCGGTACACAGGGGCACCTATGGTGAGCAGTTCTTC. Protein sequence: CASSSVHRGTYGEQFF. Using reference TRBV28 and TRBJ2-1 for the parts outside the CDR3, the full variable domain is DVKVTQSSRYLVKRTGEKVFLECVQDMDHENMFWYRQDPGLGLRLIYFSYDVKMKEKGDIPEGYSVSREKKERFSLILESASTNQTSMYLCASSSVHRGTYGEQFFGPGTRLTVL.

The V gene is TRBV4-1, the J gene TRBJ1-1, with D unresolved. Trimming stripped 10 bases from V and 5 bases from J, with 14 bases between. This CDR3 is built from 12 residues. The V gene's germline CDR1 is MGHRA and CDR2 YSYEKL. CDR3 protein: CATAHPGTEAFF. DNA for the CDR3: TGCGCCACCGCACACCCGGGGACTGAAGCTTTCTTT.

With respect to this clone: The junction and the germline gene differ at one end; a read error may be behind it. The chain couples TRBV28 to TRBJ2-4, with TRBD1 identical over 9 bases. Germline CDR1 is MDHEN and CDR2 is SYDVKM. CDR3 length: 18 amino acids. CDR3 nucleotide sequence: TGTGCCAGCACTGCCCCTGGGACAGGGTTAATAGCCAAAAACAGTCAGTACTTC. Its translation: CASTAPGTGLIAKNSQYF.

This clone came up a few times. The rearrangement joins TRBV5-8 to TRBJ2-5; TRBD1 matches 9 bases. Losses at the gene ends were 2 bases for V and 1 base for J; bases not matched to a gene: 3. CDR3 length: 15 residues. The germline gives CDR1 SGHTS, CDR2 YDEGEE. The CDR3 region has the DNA TGTGCCAGCAGCTTTCACAGGGGGCTCCAAGAGACCCAGTACTTC. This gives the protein CASSFHRGLQETQYF.

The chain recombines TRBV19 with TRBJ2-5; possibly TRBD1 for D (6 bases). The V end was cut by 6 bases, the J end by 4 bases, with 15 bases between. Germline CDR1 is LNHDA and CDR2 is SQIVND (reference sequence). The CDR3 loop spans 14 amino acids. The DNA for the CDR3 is TGTGCCAGTAGCCCCCAGGGGCTGGGAGAGACCCAGTACTTC. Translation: CASSPQGLGETQYF.

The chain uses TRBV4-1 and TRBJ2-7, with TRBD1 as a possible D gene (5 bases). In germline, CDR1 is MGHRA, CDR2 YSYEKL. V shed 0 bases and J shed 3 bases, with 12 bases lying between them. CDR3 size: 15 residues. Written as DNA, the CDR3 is TGCGCCAGCAGCCAAGAAGGAACAGGCGGCTACGAGCAGTACGTC. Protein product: CASSQEGTGGYEQYV.

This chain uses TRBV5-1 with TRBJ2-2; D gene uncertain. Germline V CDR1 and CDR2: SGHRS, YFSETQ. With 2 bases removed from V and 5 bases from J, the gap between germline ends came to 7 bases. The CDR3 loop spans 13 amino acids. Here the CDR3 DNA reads TGCGCCAGCAGCTTAAGGCGGACCGGGGAGCTGTTTTTT. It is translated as CASSLRRTGELFF.

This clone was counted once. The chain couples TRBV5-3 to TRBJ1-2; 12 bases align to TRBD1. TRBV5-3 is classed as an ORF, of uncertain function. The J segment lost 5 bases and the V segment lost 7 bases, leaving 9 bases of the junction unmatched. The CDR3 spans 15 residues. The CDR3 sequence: CARHNRDRGRYGYTF. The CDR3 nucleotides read TGTGCCAGACATAACCGGGACAGGGGGCGGTATGGCTACACCTTC.

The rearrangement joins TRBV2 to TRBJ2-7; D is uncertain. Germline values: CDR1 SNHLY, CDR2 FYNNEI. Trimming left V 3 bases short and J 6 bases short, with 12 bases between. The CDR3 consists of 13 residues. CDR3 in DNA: TGTGCCAGCAGTGACCAACTAATCTCCGAGCAGTACGTC. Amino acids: CASSDQLISEQYV.

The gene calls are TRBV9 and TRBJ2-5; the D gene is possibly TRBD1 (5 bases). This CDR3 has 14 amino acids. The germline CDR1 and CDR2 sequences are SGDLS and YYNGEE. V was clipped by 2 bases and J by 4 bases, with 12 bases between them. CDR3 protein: CASSVRQFPETQYF. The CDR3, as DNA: TGTGCCAGCAGCGTCCGACAGTTCCCAGAGACCCAGTACTTC.

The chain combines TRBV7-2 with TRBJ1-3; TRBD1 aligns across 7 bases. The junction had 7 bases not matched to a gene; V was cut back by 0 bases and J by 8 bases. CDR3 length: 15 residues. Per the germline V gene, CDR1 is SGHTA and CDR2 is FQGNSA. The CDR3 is CASSLAGQVLDTIYF. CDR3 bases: TGTGCCAGCAGCTTAGCAGGACAGGTCCTAGACACCATATATTTT.

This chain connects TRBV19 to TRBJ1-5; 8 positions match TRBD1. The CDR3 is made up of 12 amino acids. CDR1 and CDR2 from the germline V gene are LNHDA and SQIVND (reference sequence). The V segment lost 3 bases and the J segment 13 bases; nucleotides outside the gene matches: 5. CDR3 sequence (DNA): TGTGCCAGTAGTATGCCGGGACAGGTGCAGCATTTT. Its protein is CASSMPGQVQHF.

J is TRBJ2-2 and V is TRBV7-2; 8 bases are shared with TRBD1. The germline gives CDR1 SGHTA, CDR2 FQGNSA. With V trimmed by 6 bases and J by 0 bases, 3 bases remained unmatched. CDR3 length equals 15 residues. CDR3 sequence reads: CASRGTGSNTGELFF. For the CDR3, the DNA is TGTGCCAGCAGAGGGACAGGTTCGAACACCGGGGAGCTGTTTTTT.

The CDR3 spells CASIPEESGEYEQYV. The DNA of the CDR3 is TGTGCCAGTATACCAGAGGAATCCGGGGAGTACGAGCAGTACGTC. The chain links TRBV19 to TRBJ2-7; TRBD2 might be the D (5 bases). The germline V and J ends were trimmed by 7 bases and 4 bases, with 20 bases remaining between them. The germline V gene encodes CDR1 LNHDA and CDR2 SQIVND (reference sequence). The CDR3 totals 15 residues.

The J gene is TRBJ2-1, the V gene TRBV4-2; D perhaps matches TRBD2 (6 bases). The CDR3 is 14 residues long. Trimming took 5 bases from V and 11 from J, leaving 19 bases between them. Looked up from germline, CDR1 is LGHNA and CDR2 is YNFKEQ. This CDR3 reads CASSLEGLLDQQFF. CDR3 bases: TGTGCCAGCAGCTTGGAGGGGCTTTTGGATCAGCAGTTCTTC.

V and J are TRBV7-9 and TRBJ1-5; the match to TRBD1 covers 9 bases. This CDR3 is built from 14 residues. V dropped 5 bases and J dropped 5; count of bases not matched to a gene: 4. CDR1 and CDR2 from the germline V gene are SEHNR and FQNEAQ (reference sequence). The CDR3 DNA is TGTGCCAGCAGCAGAGACAGGGGGGATCAGCCCCAGCATTTT. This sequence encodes CASSRDRGDQPQHF.

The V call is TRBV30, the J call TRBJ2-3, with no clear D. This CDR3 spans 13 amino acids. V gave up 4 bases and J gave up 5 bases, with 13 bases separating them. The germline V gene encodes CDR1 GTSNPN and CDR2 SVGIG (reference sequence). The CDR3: CAWNQVLGDTQYF. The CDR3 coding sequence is TGTGCCTGGAATCAGGTATTAGGAGATACGCAGTATTTT.

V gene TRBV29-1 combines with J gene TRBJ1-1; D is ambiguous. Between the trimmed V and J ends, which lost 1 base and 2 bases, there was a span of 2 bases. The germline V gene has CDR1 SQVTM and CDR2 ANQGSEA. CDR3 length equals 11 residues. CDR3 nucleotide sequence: TGCAGCGTTGAAGTAAACACTGAAGCTTTCTTT. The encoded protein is CSVEVNTEAFF.